This T cell receptor beta chain came from a study of T cells expressing NK-cell markers. Study summary: Among eight sequenced donors, seven carried HCMV seropositivity while one was seronegative. General study results and limits: Clarity on HCMV specificity was lacking for the expanded NKG2C+ T cell clones. Dominant NKG2C+ clonotypes made up roughly 1.0-7.0% of CD8+ T cells in several donors.

To note about this clonotype: Its antigen is unknown.

Synthesis of TCR beta cDNA relied on 5'RACE template switching carrying UMIs. TCRdb reanalyzed the 5' RACE reads and collapses them to one entry per CDR3 protein, without DNA. This sample contains some 600,000 distinct CDR3 sequences. The CDR3 contains 17 residues. Per the germline V gene, CDR1 is SGHRS and CDR2 is YFSETQ. This TCR was recovered from a man in his late teens or twenties in good health. V gene TRBV5-1 combines with J gene TRBJ1-1; TCRdb picks TRBD1, but there is no DNA to check that call. Source material: blood T cells: a sorted CD56 or NKG2C T cell subset, CD4+ or CD8+ T cells, or bulk PBMC T cells (not recorded which). CDR3 loop: CASSSPGTGEHNTEAFF.